A selection of T cell receptor beta chains follows, all from one sample in a study of fetal regulatory T cell absence and autoimmunity. Repertoires were generated with immunoSEQ multiplex PCR, while TCRdb's copy carries only in-frame clones and drops some. The sample lists around 100,000 clones, roughly 78% occurring once. Sequencing was carried out using pancreas tissue. These TCRs come from a male donor with IPEX syndrome. Each CDR3 is given with its conserved first and last residue. The order of the fields is V gene, D gene, clone size, J gene, CDR3 protein, CDR3 DNA. The D gene is left open where the match is weak. For some rows the clone size is stated as once, few or many, or as a class when expanded; others skip it.

v_gene: TRBV10-2
d_gene: -
abundance: -
j_gene: TRBJ1-1
CDR3aa: CASSGQMNTEAFF
CDR3nt: TGCGCCAGCAGTGGACAAATGAACACTGAAGCTTTCTTT

v_gene: TRBV5-4
d_gene: -
abundance: -
j_gene: TRBJ2-3
CDR3aa: CASSLEPGAADTQYF
CDR3nt: TGTGCCAGCAGCTTGGAGCCGGGGGCCGCGGATACGCAGTATTTT

v_gene: TRBV11-2
d_gene: -
abundance: -
j_gene: TRBJ2-3
CDR3aa: CASSLEGGRHSTDTQYF
CDR3nt: TGTGCCAGCAGCTTAGAGGGGGGAAGGCATAGCACAGATACGCAGTATTTT

v_gene: TRBV27
d_gene: -
abundance: -
j_gene: TRBJ1-3
CDR3aa: CASSLYGGPGNTIYF
CDR3nt: TGTGCCAGCAGTTTATACGGGGGGCCGGGAAACACCATATATTTT

v_gene: TRBV5-4
d_gene: -
abundance: -
j_gene: TRBJ2-1
CDR3aa: CASSRSDEQFF
CDR3nt: TGTGCCAGCAGCCGTTCTGATGAGCAGTTCTTC

v_gene: TRBV18
d_gene: -
abundance: -
j_gene: TRBJ1-1
CDR3aa: CASSPLVDTEAFF
CDR3nt: TGTGCCAGCTCACCACTGGTTGACACTGAAGCTTTCTTT

v_gene: TRBV5-4
d_gene: -
abundance: -
j_gene: TRBJ2-7
CDR3aa: CASSLVRGRAYEQYF
CDR3nt: TGTGCCAGCAGCTTGGTCCGCGGCCGTGCCTACGAGCAGTACTTC

v_gene: TRBV5-6
d_gene: TRBD2
abundance: once
j_gene: TRBJ2-3
CDR3aa: CASSALAGATDTQYF
CDR3nt: TGTGCCAGCAGCGCACTAGCGGGGGCCACAGATACGCAGTATTTT

v_gene: TRBV7-2
d_gene: TRBD1
abundance: -
j_gene: TRBJ2-3
CDR3aa: CASSLGGQGSDTQYF
CDR3nt: TGTGCCAGCAGCTTAGGGGGACAGGGGTCAGATACGCAGTATTTT

v_gene: TRBV6-5
d_gene: TRBD2
abundance: -
j_gene: TRBJ2-3
CDR3aa: CASRSAGSSTDTQYF
CDR3nt: TGTGCCAGCAGATCAGCGGGGTCTAGCACAGATACGCAGTATTTT

v_gene: TRBV29-1
d_gene: TRBD1
abundance: -
j_gene: TRBJ1-2
CDR3aa: CSVETQGARGYTF
CDR3nt: TGCAGCGTTGAAACCCAGGGGGCGCGGGGCTACACCTTC

v_gene: TRBV5-1
d_gene: TRBD2
abundance: -
j_gene: TRBJ2-3
CDR3aa: CASGGLAGVSDTQYF
CDR3nt: TGCGCCAGCGGCGGACTAGCGGGAGTTTCGGATACGCAGTATTTT

v_gene: TRBV7-9
d_gene: TRBD1
abundance: few
j_gene: TRBJ1-2
CDR3aa: CASSRSTGGYTF
CDR3nt: TGTGCCAGCAGCCGGTCGACAGGGGGCTACACCTTC

v_gene: TRBV7-2
d_gene: TRBD1
abundance: -
j_gene: TRBJ1-2
CDR3aa: CASSLFSRGGYNYGYTF
CDR3nt: TGTGCCAGCAGCTTATTTAGCAGGGGGGGATATAACTATGGCTACACCTTC

v_gene: TRBV6-1
d_gene: TRBD1
abundance: -
j_gene: TRBJ2-7
CDR3aa: CASSDRGFSYEQYF
CDR3nt: TGTGCCAGCAGTGACAGGGGGTTCTCCTACGAGCAGTACTTC

v_gene: TRBV6-1
d_gene: TRBD2
abundance: -
j_gene: TRBJ2-5
CDR3aa: CASSVEGRGGLETQYF
CDR3nt: TGTGCCAGCAGTGTGGAGGGACGGGGGGGCTTAGAGACCCAGTACTTC

v_gene: TRBV10-2
d_gene: -
abundance: -
j_gene: TRBJ2-5
CDR3aa: CASLGGPYQETQYF
CDR3nt: TGCGCCAGCCTAGGTGGCCCGTACCAAGAGACCCAGTACTTC

v_gene: TRBV6-5
d_gene: TRBD1
abundance: -
j_gene: TRBJ2-5
CDR3aa: CASSWDRETQYF
CDR3nt: TGTGCCAGCAGTTGGGACAGGGAGACCCAGTACTTC

v_gene: TRBV4-1
d_gene: -
abundance: few
j_gene: TRBJ2-3
CDR3aa: CASSHPGYTDTQYF
CDR3nt: TGCGCCAGCAGCCATCCCGGATACACAGATACGCAGTATTTT

v_gene: TRBV5-1
d_gene: -
abundance: -
j_gene: TRBJ2-1
CDR3aa: CASSLGVGSYNEQFF
CDR3nt: TGCGCCAGCAGCTTGGGGGTAGGGTCCTACAATGAGCAGTTCTTC

v_gene: TRBV5-1
d_gene: -
abundance: -
j_gene: TRBJ2-1
CDR3aa: CASSLARVNEQFF
CDR3nt: TGCGCCAGCAGCTTGGCCAGGGTGAATGAGCAGTTCTTC

v_gene: TRBV13
d_gene: -
abundance: -
j_gene: TRBJ2-7
CDR3aa: CASSFSSGTTYEQYF
CDR3nt: TGTGCCAGCAGCTTTTCCTCCGGGACAACCTACGAGCAGTACTTC

v_gene: TRBV9
d_gene: -
abundance: -
j_gene: TRBJ2-3
CDR3aa: CASSNTDTQYF
CDR3nt: TGTGCCAGCAGCAACACAGATACGCAGTATTTT

v_gene: TRBV10-3
d_gene: TRBD1
abundance: -
j_gene: TRBJ2-7
CDR3aa: CAISGLQTGAYEQYF
CDR3nt: TGTGCCATCAGTGGGCTTCAAACAGGGGCCTACGAGCAGTACTTC

v_gene: TRBV28
d_gene: TRBD1
abundance: once
j_gene: TRBJ2-7
CDR3aa: CASSSTDRGTYEQYF
CDR3nt: TGTGCCAGCAGTTCGACTGACAGGGGAACCTACGAGCAGTACTTC

v_gene: TRBV19
d_gene: TRBD2
abundance: -
j_gene: TRBJ2-1
CDR3aa: CASSIGLLAGERNEQFF
CDR3nt: TGTGCCAGTAGTATCGGCCTACTAGCGGGGGAGAGGAATGAGCAGTTCTTC

v_gene: TRBV4-1
d_gene: -
abundance: few
j_gene: TRBJ2-3
CDR3aa: CASSTWTGTDTQYF
CDR3nt: TGCGCCAGCAGCACCTGGACGGGCACAGATACGCAGTATTTT